Below are 32 T cell receptor beta chains sequenced from a single sample in a study of tumor-infiltrating lymphocytes in primary liver carcinoma. Starting material of about 450 ng total RNA yielded TCR beta cDNA via a constant-region primer. Generation of the TCR beta libraries relied on three nested multiplex PCR rounds using slightly modified ARM-PCR. Use of TRBV1-TRBV30 forward primers with a C-beta reverse primer characterized the first two PCR rounds, which lasted roughly 9 cycles each. Using its own MiXCR run on the multiplex PCR reads, TCRdb lists one record per CDR3 protein. The table shows nearly 200,000 distinct CDR3 sequences, with about two thirds occurring only once. Germline DNA was also extracted, while the blood RNA originated from unsorted whole blood. The sample was peripheral blood. All receptors derive from a woman aged 60-75 years with primary liver carcinoma and hepatitis B virus infection.

About this clonotype: A much larger clone differs by one base, so this may be a read error. This chain connects TRBV12-5 to TRBJ2-4, with D uncertain. The CDR3 contains 13 residues. V was clipped by 7 bases and J by 2 bases, with 9 bases between them. Germline lookup yields CDR1 LGHNT and CDR2 FRNRAP. The DNA for the CDR3 is TGTGCTAGTGAGGGCCCTTCCAAAAACATTCAGTACTTC. It codes for CASEGPSKNIQYF.

The table lists this clonotype with many counts. This chain links TRBV6-1 with TRBJ2-2, with 7 bases identical to TRBD2. The J segment lost 7 bases and the V segment lost 8 bases, leaving 7 bases of the junction unmatched. CDR1 is MNHNS and CDR2 is SASEGT in the germline V gene. The CDR3 sequence is 13 residues long. CDR3 nucleotide sequence: TGTGCCAGCCCCAACCCGGGGGGCGGGGAGCTGTTTTTT. Residues: CASPNPGGGELFF.

With regard to this clonotype: The junction shows a germline mismatch at one end, possibly a read error. This chain connects TRBV11-1 to TRBJ2-7; perhaps TRBD1 as D (6 bases). The CDR3 has 14 amino acids. Germline assignment: CDR1 SGHAT and CDR2 FQDESV (reference sequence). The CDR3 DNA follows: TGTGCCAGGAGCTTTTACGGGACACCCTACGAGCAGTACTTC. This encodes CARSFYGTPYEQYF.

The rearrangement links TRBV5-1 to TRBJ1-2, with 10 bases aligning to TRBD1. Germline V CDR1 and CDR2: SGHRS, YFSETQ. The V gene end was trimmed by 4 bases and the J gene end by 4 bases; junction bases not matched to a gene: 7. The CDR3 is 15 amino acids. In DNA, the CDR3 is TGCGCCAGCAGCATCCGGACAGGGGGAGTCTATGGCTACACCTTC. The encoded protein is CASSIRTGGVYGYTF.

Details on this clonotype: At one of its ends the junction is not consistent with the germline gene, which may arise from a read error. This chain connects TRBV11-2 to TRBJ2-6; the D is unclear. Germline V CDR1 and CDR2: SGHAT, FQNNGV. The CDR3 loop spans 15 amino acids. The CDR3 region has the DNA TGTGTCAGCAGCCCAACATGGTCTGGGGCCAACGTCCTGACTTTC. It specifies CVSSPTWSGANVLTF. The full variable domain, completed using reference TRBV11-2 and TRBJ2-6, is EAGVAQSPRYKIIEKRQSVAFWCNPISGHATLYWYQQILGQGPKLLIQFQNNGVVDDSQLPKDRFSAERLKGVDSTLKIQPAKLEDSAVYLCVSSPTWSGANVLTFGAGSRLTVL.

The table lists this clonotype with a few counts. A much larger clone lies a single base off, so this may be a read error. Given the absence of the conserved phenylalanine or tryptophan at the CDR3 end, a read error is likely. V gene TRBV29-1 combines with J gene TRBJ2-2; D remains unclear. The ends were cut back, 5 bases at V and 6 bases at J, with 19 bases in the middle. CDR3 size: 15 residues. CDR1 and CDR2 (germline): SQVTM, ANQGSEA. DNA for the CDR3: TGCAGCGTTCAACAAAGTTCTGTGGTGGCCGGGGAGCTGTTTGTT. Residues: CSVQQSSVVAGELFV.

Concerning this clonotype: A clone one base away is much larger, so this may be a read error. This chain links TRBV13 with TRBJ2-7, with D possibly being TRBD2 (6 bases). Germline assignment: CDR1 PRHDT and CDR2 FYEKMQ (reference sequence). V gave up 5 bases and J gave up 5 bases, with 16 bases separating them. The CDR3 is made up of 14 amino acids. DNA of the CDR3: TGTGCCAGCAGCGCAATGAGGAGGGCCCACGAGCAGTACTTC. Its translation: CASSAMRRAHEQYF.

With regard to this clonotype: A much larger clone sits a single nucleotide away, making a read error possible. The gene calls are TRBV12-3 or TRBV12-4 and TRBJ2-3; D assignment may be TRBD1 or TRBD2 (6 bases each). The CDR3 has 16 residues. V lost 8 bases to trimming and J lost 7 bases, with 25 bases between them. In nucleotides, the CDR3 is TGTGCCAGCCTCTTTGGGTGGGGGGCCCGGGGAAATACGCAGTATTTT. Translating it yields CASLFGWGARGNTQYF.

In this sample, this clonotype turned up many times. The chain couples TRBV6-5 to TRBJ2-2, with 11 bases aligning to TRBD2. Trimming removed 0 bases from V and 0 bases from J; junction bases left unmatched: 9. Germline V gives CDR1 MNHEY, CDR2 SVGAGI. CDR3 length: 20 residues. The CDR3 DNA reads as TGTGCCAGCAGTTACTCGTGGTTTAGCGGGAGGGCCCCGAACACCGGGGAGCTGTTTTTT. Protein product: CASSYSWFSGRAPNTGELFF.

For this clonotype: A much larger clone is a single base away; this may be a read error. The conserved phenylalanine or tryptophan is not found at the CDR3 terminus, so this likely reflects a read error. V is TRBV28 and J is TRBJ1-2; D is uncertain. V gave up 4 bases and J gave up 7 bases, with 13 bases separating them. CDR1 and CDR2 (germline): MDHEN, SYDVKM. This CDR3 region has 13 residues. The chain's CDR3 is CASSSPRRGGYTI. In DNA, the CDR3 is TGTGCCAGCAGTTCCCCTCGACGGGGTGGCTACACCATC.

The sample holds a few counts of this clonotype. The chain employs TRBV4-1 and TRBJ2-2; D remains ambiguous. Per the germline V gene, CDR1 is MGHRA and CDR2 is YSYEKL. The V gene lost 0 bases and the J gene lost 1 base, with 9 bases spanning the gap. This CDR3 has 16 amino acids. The CDR3 spells CASSQDLHLNTGELFF. The CDR3 region has the DNA TGCGCCAGCAGCCAAGACTTGCACTTGAACACCGGGGAGCTGTTTTTT.

A word on this clonotype: At one end, the junction sequence differs from germline, possibly due to a read error. This chain joins TRBV11-2 and TRBJ2-3; possibly TRBD1 for D (5 bases). This CDR3 has 14 residues. Germline V gene lookup returns CDR1 SGHAT and CDR2 FQNNGV. CDR3: CASSLSSSTGTQYF. CDR3 coding DNA: TGTGCCAGTAGCTTGAGCTCCTCCACAGGTACGCAGTATTTT.

On this clonotype itself: No conserved phenylalanine or tryptophan is present at the end of the CDR3, so a read error is the likely explanation. The chain uses TRBV5-4 and TRBJ1-6; 8 bases line up with TRBD1. CDR1 and CDR2 from the germline V gene are SGHNT and YYREEE (reference sequence). This CDR3 comprises 16 residues. J was trimmed by 4 bases and V by 3 bases; bases with no gene match: 6. The DNA of the CDR3 is TGTGCCAGCAGCTCGGGGACAGGACTTTATAATTCACCCCTCCACCTT. The encoded protein is CASSSGTGLYNSPLHL.

As concerns this clonotype: Sequence at one end of the junction differs from germline and may be a read error. The chain combines TRBV6-5 with TRBJ2-1; D remains unclear. Germline V lookup: CDR1 MNHEY, CDR2 SVGAGI. The CDR3 extends over 15 amino acids. Here the CDR3 reads CANSSSAQQHNEQFF. In DNA, the CDR3 is TGTGCCAACAGTTCCTCGGCGCAGCAACATAATGAGCAGTTCTTC.

In its sample, this clonotype was seen once. Its ends do not fully match the called genes, so a read error is possible. The J gene is TRBJ2-5, the V gene TRBV29-1; D is unclear. Germline CDR1 is SQVTM and CDR2 is ANQGSEA. CDR3 length: 12 amino acids. The CDR3 DNA reads as TGCAGCGTTGAGTCTGGGTCGATGACCCAGTACTTT. Protein sequence: CSVESGSMTQYF. Supplemented by reference TRBV29-1 and TRBJ2-5, the full variable domain reads SAVISQKPSRDICQRGTSLTIQCQVDSQVTMMFWYRQQPGQSLTLIATANQGSEATYESGFVIDKFPISRPNLTFSTLTVSNMSPEDSSIYLCSVESGSMTQYFGPGTRLLVL.

Ten or more counts support this clonotype. The V and J genes are TRBV13 and TRBJ2-5; perhaps TRBD2 as D (5 bases). The V end was cut by 0 bases, the J end by 6 bases, with 11 bases between. This CDR3 comprises 14 residues. Germline V lookup: CDR1 PRHDT, CDR2 FYEKMQ (reference sequence). CDR3 nucleotides: TGTGCCAGCAGCTTAGGCGTGGCGGGTCAGACCCAGTACTTC. Translating it yields CASSLGVAGQTQYF.

This clonotype was picked up a small number of times. A much more abundant neighbour one base away suggests this may be a read error. This chain links TRBV6-1 with TRBJ2-1; D gene unclear. Germline assignment: CDR1 MNHNS and CDR2 SASEGT. There are 14 residues in the CDR3. CDR3 coding DNA: TGTGCCACCCGGCGGACGGGCTCCTACAATGAGCAGATCTTC. Translated, it gives CATRRTGSYNEQIF.

A word on this clonotype: A junction boundary mismatches the germline segment, possibly from a read error. CDR3 protein: CASSTRGYEHYF. The DNA for the CDR3 is TGCGCCAGCAGCACCAGGGGCTACGAGCATTACTTC. The rearrangement links TRBV5-1 to TRBJ2-7; D might be TRBD1 (6 bases). The CDR3 length is 12 residues. Germline V gene lookup returns CDR1 SGHRS and CDR2 YFSETQ. The full variable domain, completed using reference TRBV5-1 and TRBJ2-7, is KAGVTQTPRYLIKTRGQQVTLSCSPISGHRSVSWYQQTPGQGLQFLFEYFSETQRNKGNFPGRFSGRQFSNSRSEMNVSTLELGDSALYLCASSTRGYEHYFGPGTRLTVT.

About this clonotype itself: With a much larger clone just one base away, this may be a read error. The chain employs TRBV7-9 and TRBJ2-3, with unresolved D. CDR1 and CDR2 from the germline V gene are SEHNR and FQNEAQ (reference sequence). The CDR3 totals 11 residues. This chain's CDR3 is CVSSFLDTQYF. The CDR3, as DNA: TGTGTCAGCAGCTTCTTAGATACGCAGTATTTT.

Comment on this clonotype: The junction does not match germline at one end; this may be a read error. The chain joins TRBV4-1 to TRBJ2-2, with 11 bases matching TRBD2. Germline loops: CDR1 MGHRA, CDR2 YSYEKL. This CDR3 is 16 amino acids long. Written as DNA, the CDR3 is TGCGCCAGCGGCCAGCTGACTAGCGGGAAAGGCGGGGAGCTGTCTTTT. It yields the protein CASGQLTSGKGGELSF.

Points on this clonotype: A clone one base away is much larger, so this may be a read error. The chain has TRBV5-5 and TRBJ1-1; D gene uncertain. The germline V and J ends were trimmed by 3 bases and 2 bases, with 11 bases remaining between them. The CDR3 totals 14 residues. Germline CDR1 and CDR2: SGHKS and YYEKEE (reference sequence). The CDR3 is CASSSPWVNTEAFF. Here the CDR3 DNA reads TGTGCCAGCAGCTCGCCATGGGTTAACACTGAAGCTTTCTTT.

For this clonotype: One end of the junction does not line up with germline, which may come from a read error. This chain joins TRBV11-2 and TRBJ2-5; tentatively, D is TRBD2 (6 bases). The CDR3 has 14 amino acids. Germline CDR1 SGHAT, CDR2 FQNNGV. The CDR3, as DNA: TGTGACAGCAGCTATCTAGCGCAACAAGAGACCCAGTACTTC. It yields the protein CDSSYLAQQETQYF.

For this clonotype: Because the CDR3 is missing its conserved closing phenylalanine or tryptophan, this is likely a read error. The J gene is TRBJ2-6, the V gene TRBV11-3; no clear D gene. Looked up from germline, CDR1 is SGHNT and CDR2 is YENEEA. This CDR3 is 15 amino acids long. The CDR3 nucleotides are TGTGCCAACAGCTCACGTCGCTCTGGGGCCAACGTCCTGACTTTA. Its protein is CANSSRRSGANVLTL.

About this clonotype: This CDR3 is missing its conserved last phenylalanine or tryptophan, likely due to a read error. The gene calls are TRBV6-1 and TRBJ2-7, with D maybe TRBD1 (6 bases). The CDR3 spans 17 residues. Germline CDR1 MNHNS, CDR2 SASEGT. CDR3 coding DNA: TGTGTCAGCAGTGAAGCGAGACTGGACAGCCGAACCTACGAGCAGTACTCC. It specifies CVSSEARLDSRTYEQYS.

The rearrangement joins TRBV6-4 to TRBJ2-2; 11 bases are shared with TRBD1. Germline V gene sequence: CDR1 MRHNA, CDR2 SNTAGT. With V trimmed by 10 bases and J by 6 bases, 7 bases remained unmatched. The CDR3 runs 14 residues. CDR3: CATRRDRGSGELFF. The CDR3 nucleotides read TGTGCCACAAGACGGGACAGGGGGTCCGGGGAGCTGTTTTTT.

Concerning this clonotype: This sequence may be a read error, since a much larger clone differs from it by one base. The chain joins TRBV5-4 to TRBJ2-2, with 7 positions matching TRBD1. The CDR3 spans 17 residues. Germline CDR1 and CDR2: SGHNT and YYREEE (reference sequence). CDR3 amino acids: CANSQKQGLNYTGELFF. CDR3 in DNA: TGTGCCAACAGCCAAAAACAGGGGTTAAACTACACCGGGGAGCTGTTTTTT. The full variable domain, with the rest looked up from reference TRBV5-4 and TRBJ2-2, is ETGVTQSPTHLIKTRGQQVTLRCSSQSGHNTVSWYQQALGQGPQFIFQYYREEENGRGNFPPRFSGLQFPNYSSELNVNALELDDSALYLCANSQKQGLNYTGELFFGEGSRLTVL.

Turning to this clonotype: A read error may explain this, as a much larger clone is one base away. This chain links TRBV6-1 with TRBJ1-5, with D possibly TRBD1 on 5 matching bases. This CDR3 spans 16 amino acids. CDR1 MNHNS and CDR2 SASEGT come from the germline V gene. This chain's CDR3 is CASSEYQGGGNPPQHF. The CDR3 DNA reads TGTGCCAGCAGTGAATACCAGGGCGGAGGCAATCCGCCCCAGCATTTT.

Concerning this clonotype itself: The junction does not match germline at one end; this may be a read error. The rearrangement links TRBV11-1 to TRBJ2-5; D remains ambiguous. The CDR3 contains 13 residues. Germline values: CDR1 SGHAT, CDR2 FQDESV (reference sequence). As DNA, the CDR3 is TGTACCAGCAGCTTATTAGGAATGGAGACCCAATACTTC. Its translation is CTSSLLGMETQYF.

Turning to this clonotype: A much larger clone differs from this one at a single base, so this may be a read error. The CDR3 spells CASSPYSGRWYEQYF. As DNA, the CDR3 is TGTGCCAGCAGCCCCTATAGCGGGAGGTGGTACGAGCAGTACTTC. The chain combines TRBV12-3 or TRBV12-4 with TRBJ2-7, with 10 positions matching TRBD2. This CDR3 contains 15 residues. Trimming took 6 bases from V and 4 from J; bases not matched to a gene: 9.

Only a few counts were recorded for this clonotype. The chain has TRBV7-8 and TRBJ1-5; 7 positions agree with TRBD1. This CDR3 has 15 residues. With V trimmed by 1 base and J by 3 bases, 3 bases remained unmatched. Germline CDR1 SGHVS, CDR2 FQNEAQ. The CDR3 bases are TGTGCCAGCAGCTTAGGACAGGGATTCAATCAGCCCCAGCATTTT. Encoded protein: CASSLGQGFNQPQHF.

As for this clonotype: A much larger clone differs from this one at a single base, so this may be a read error. The chain employs TRBV7-9 and TRBJ2-3, with D perhaps TRBD1 or TRBD2 (5 bases each). Germline V gene sequence: CDR1 SEHNR, CDR2 FQNEAQ (reference sequence). The CDR3 is 16 amino acids. Trimming pared 3 bases from V and 2 bases from J, leaving 15 bases between. The CDR3 nucleotides read TGTGCCAGCAGCTTTTCAGACATGGGACCCACAGATACGCAGTATTTT. Its translation: CASSFSDMGPTDTQYF.

This chain uses TRBV12-3 or TRBV12-4 with TRBJ1-6; 8 nucleotides match TRBD1. V gave up 6 bases and J gave up 13 bases; unmatched junction bases: 8. The CDR3 is 13 residues long. CDR3 nucleotides: TGTGCCAGCAGCTCGACAGGGGAATCTCCCCTCCACTTT. Translated, it gives CASSSTGESPLHF.